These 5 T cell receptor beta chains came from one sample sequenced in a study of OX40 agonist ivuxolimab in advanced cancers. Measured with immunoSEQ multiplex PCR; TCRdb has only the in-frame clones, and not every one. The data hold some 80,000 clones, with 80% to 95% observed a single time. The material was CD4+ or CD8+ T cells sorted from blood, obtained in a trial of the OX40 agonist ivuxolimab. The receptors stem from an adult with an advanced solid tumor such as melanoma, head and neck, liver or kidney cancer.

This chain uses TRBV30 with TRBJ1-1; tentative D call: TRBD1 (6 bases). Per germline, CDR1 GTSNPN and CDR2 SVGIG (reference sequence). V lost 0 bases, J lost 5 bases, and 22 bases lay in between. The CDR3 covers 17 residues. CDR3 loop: CAWSVKWGFERGTEAFF. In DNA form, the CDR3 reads TGTGCCTGGAGTGTAAAATGGGGATTCGAGAGGGGGACTGAAGCTTTCTTT.

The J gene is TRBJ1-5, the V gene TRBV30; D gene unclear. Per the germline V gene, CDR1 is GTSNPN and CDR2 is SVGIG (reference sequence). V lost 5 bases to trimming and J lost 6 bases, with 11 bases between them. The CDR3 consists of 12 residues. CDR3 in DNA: TGTGCCTGGGCATCAGGTTCTCAGCCCCAGCATTTT. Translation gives CAWASGSQPQHF.

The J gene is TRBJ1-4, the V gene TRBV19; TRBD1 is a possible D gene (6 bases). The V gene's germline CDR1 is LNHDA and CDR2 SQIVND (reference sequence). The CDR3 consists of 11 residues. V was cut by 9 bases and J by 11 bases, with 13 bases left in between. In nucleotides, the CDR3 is TGTGCCAGCCAGACTACAGGGAAACTGTTTTTT. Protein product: CASQTTGKLFF.

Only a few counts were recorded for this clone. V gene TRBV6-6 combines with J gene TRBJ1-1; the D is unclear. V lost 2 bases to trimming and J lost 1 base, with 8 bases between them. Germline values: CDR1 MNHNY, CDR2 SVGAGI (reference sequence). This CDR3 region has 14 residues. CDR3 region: CASSYPGRNTEAFF. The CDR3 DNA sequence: TGTGCCAGCAGTTACCCCGGACGGAACACTGAAGCTTTCTTT.

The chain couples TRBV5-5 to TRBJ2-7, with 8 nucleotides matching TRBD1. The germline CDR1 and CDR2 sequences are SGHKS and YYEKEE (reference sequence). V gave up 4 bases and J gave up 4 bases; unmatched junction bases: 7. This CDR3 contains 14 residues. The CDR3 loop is CASSKGQGEYEQYF. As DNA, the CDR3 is TGTGCCAGCAGCAAAGGACAGGGAGAATACGAGCAGTACTTC.